This T cell receptor beta chain came from a study of tumor-infiltrating lymphocytes in primary liver carcinoma. Study information: Donors underwent surgery for histopathologically diagnosed primary liver carcinoma. Study-wide points: Tumor region pairs overlapped more than did tumor-adjacent and tumor-blood pairs.

As regards this clonotype: Antigen unknown.

The input was 450 to 550 ng total RNA; TCR beta cDNA was made from it with a constant-region primer. Three-round nested multiplex PCR performed with slightly modified ARM-PCR produced the TCR beta libraries. A C-beta reverse primer and TRBV1-TRBV30 forward primers served in each of the first two PCR rounds, at about 10 cycles apiece. TCRdb reanalysed the multiplex PCR reads using MiXCR and keeps one entry per CDR3 protein. This table has around 330,000 distinct CDR3 sequences, roughly 60% appearing once. CDR1 is SGHRS and CDR2 is YFSETQ in the germline V gene. The length of the CDR3 is 16 residues. Trimming cost V 0 bases and J 2 bases; bases outside gene matches: 6. The blood RNA (from unsorted whole blood) was obtained, and germline DNA was also extracted.

Specimen: peripheral blood. This TCR came from a man aged 35-49 years with primary liver carcinoma and hepatitis B virus infection. The chain combines TRBV5-1 with TRBJ1-1; 8 nucleotides agree with TRBD1. The chain's CDR3 is CASSLDWGQDNTEAFF. CDR3 sequence (DNA): TGCGCCAGCAGCTTGGATTGGGGACAGGATAACACTGAAGCTTTCTTT.